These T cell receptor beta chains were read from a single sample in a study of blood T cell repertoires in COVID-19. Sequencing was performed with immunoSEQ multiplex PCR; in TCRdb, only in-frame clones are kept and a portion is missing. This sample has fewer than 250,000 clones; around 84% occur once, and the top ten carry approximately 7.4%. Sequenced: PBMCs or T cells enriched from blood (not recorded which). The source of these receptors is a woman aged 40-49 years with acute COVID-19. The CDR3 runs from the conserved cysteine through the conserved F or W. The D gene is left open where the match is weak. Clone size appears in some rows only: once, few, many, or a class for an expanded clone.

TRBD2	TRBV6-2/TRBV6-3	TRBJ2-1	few	TGTGCCAGCAGTTACGGAGCGGGAGGGCGGAATGAGCAGTTCTTC	CASSYGAGGRNEQFF
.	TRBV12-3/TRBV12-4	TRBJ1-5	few	TGTGCCAGCAGTGGGGGCTCTTATCAGCCCCAGCATTTT	CASSGGSYQPQHF
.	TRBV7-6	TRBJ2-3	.	TGTGCCAGCAGTTCAGGTCTATGGGCCACAGATACGCAGTATTTT	CASSSGLWATDTQYF
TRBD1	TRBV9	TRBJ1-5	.	TGTGCCAGCAGCGTTGGACAGGCAAATCAGCCCCAGCATTTT	CASSVGQANQPQHF
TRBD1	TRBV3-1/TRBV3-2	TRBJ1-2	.	TGTGCCAGCAGCCCTAGTCCCGGCCGGGACAGGTTCTATGGCTACACCTTC	CASSPSPGRDRFYGYTF
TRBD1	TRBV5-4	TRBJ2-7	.	TGTGCCAGCAGCTCTATACAGGGGTTGGAGCAGTACTTC	CASSSIQGLEQYF
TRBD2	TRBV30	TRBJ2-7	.	TGTGCCTGGAGTGTATTAGCGGGAGTCCCCGCCGAGCAGTACTTC	CAWSVLAGVPAEQYF
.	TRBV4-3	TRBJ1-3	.	TGCGCCAGCAGCCAAGATGCGTACAGGGAATCTGGAAACACCATATATTTT	CASSQDAYRESGNTIYF
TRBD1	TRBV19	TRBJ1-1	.	TGTGCCAGTAGTATCCCTCCCGGACAGGGGGTCACTGAAGCTTTCTTT	CASSIPPGQGVTEAFF
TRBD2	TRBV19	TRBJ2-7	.	TGTGCCAGTAAAGTTGAAGGGGCGGGGGAATACGAGCAGTACTTC	CASKVEGAGEYEQYF
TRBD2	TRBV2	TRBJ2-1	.	TGTGCCAGGACTCCCCCCGAGACTAGCGGGAGGGCGTCCTACAATGAGCAGTTCTTC	CARTPPETSGRASYNEQFF
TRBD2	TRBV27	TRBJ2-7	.	TGTGCCACCACGACGGGGGGGGGCGCCGAGCAGTACTTC	CATTTGGGAEQYF
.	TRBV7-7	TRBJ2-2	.	TGTGCTAGCAGCTTAGGGCCCGGGGAGCTGTTTTTT	CASSLGPGELFF
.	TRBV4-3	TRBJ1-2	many	TGCGCCAGCAGCCAAGAGCCGGGGTGGAACTATGGCTACACCTTC	CASSQEPGWNYGYTF
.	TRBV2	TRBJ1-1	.	TGTGCCAGCAGTGAAGGGCTGAACACTGAAGCTTTCTTT	CASSEGLNTEAFF
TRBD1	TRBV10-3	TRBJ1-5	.	TGTGCCATCAGTGTTCGGGACAGTGATCAGCCCCAGCATTTT	CAISVRDSDQPQHF
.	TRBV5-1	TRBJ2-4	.	TGCGCCAGCAGCCGAAGACAGGTGCGAACCAAAAACATTCAGTACTTC	CASSRRQVRTKNIQYF
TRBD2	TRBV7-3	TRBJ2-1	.	TGTGCCAGCAGCATCCGACTAGCGGGTGGCAGGAATGAGCAGTTCTTC	CASSIRLAGGRNEQFF
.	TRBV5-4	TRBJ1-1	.	TGTGCCAGCAGCCCGGTGAGGAGTTTAAATACTGAAGCTTTCTTT	CASSPVRSLNTEAFF
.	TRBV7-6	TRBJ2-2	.	TGTGCCAGCAGCCCTGACAGGGAGCTGTTTTTT	CASSPDRELFF
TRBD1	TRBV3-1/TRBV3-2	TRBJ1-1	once	TGTGCCAGCACCTCTGGCCGGACAGGGGATTCCGAAGCTTTCTTT	CASTSGRTGDSEAFF
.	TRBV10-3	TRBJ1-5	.	TGTGCCATCAGTGAGTCCAGGATTGAGCAGCCCCAGCATTTT	CAISESRIEQPQHF
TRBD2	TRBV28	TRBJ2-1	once	TGTGCCAGCAGTTTATACGCCGGGACTAGCGGGGTAGATGAGCAGTTCTTC	CASSLYAGTSGVDEQFF
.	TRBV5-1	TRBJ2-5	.	TGCGCCAGCAGCGTAAAAGAGACCCAGTACTTC	CASSVKETQYF
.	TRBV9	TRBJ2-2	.	TGTGCCAGCAGCCAGAACACCGGGGAGCTGTTTTTT	CASSQNTGELFF
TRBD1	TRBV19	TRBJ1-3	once	TGTGCCAGTAGTACCTTGTTGGAGACAGGGGCTGGAAACACCATATATTTT	CASSTLLETGAGNTIYF
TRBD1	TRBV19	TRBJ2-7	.	TGTGCCAGTAGTCCGGGACAGGTTCTCTACGAGCAGTACTTC	CASSPGQVLYEQYF
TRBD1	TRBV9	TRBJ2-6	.	TGTGCCAGCACCGGGGGACAGGGAACATCTGGGGCCAACGTCCTGACTTTC	CASTGGQGTSGANVLTF
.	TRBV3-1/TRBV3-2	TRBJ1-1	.	TGTGCCAGCAGCCGTCGAGAATTTATGACACTGAACACTGAAGCTTTCTTT	CASSRREFMTLNTEAFF
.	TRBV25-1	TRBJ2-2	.	TGTGCCAGCACTTTACTTAACACCGGGGAGCTGTTTTTT	CASTLLNTGELFF
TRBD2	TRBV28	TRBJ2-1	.	TGTGCCAGCAGTTCGGCGGGGGGCTACAATGAGCAGTTCTTC	CASSSAGGYNEQFF
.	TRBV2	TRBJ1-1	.	TGTGCCAGCAGTGAAGCGCGGTTGACAGCAAGCTTT	CASSEARLTASF
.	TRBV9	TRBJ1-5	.	TGTGCCAGCAGCGCTAAGTCGGGGGGCTCGGGGCCCCAGCATTTT	CASSAKSGGSGPQHF
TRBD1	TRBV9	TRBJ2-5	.	TGTGCCAGCAGCGTTTGGGGACAGGGTAAGGGCGAGACCCAGTACTTC	CASSVWGQGKGETQYF
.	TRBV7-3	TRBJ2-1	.	TGTGCCAGCAGCCTCGACGGGGGTCCCCCACGGAATGAGCAGTTCTTC	CASSLDGGPPRNEQFF
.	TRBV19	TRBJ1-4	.	TGTGCCAGTAGGTTTCGGGGAGCGAATAATGAAAAACTGTTTTTT	CASRFRGANNEKLFF
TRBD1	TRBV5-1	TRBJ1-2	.	TGCGCCAGCAGCTTGGGGCAGGGGGCACCCTATGGCTACACCTTC	CASSLGQGAPYGYTF
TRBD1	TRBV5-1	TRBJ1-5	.	TGCGCCAGCAGCTTGGACGGGACAGATCAGCCCCAGCATTTT	CASSLDGTDQPQHF
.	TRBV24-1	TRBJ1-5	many	TGTGCCACCAGTGATTCTGGGGCTGTTCAGCCCCAGCATTTT	CATSDSGAVQPQHF
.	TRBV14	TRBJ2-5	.	TGTGCCAGCAGCCAAGCCCTCAAACTAGAAAAAGAGACCCAGTACTTC	CASSQALKLEKETQYF
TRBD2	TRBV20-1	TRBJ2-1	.	TGCAGTGCTAGTATGGGAGGGTTTGGGCAGTTCTTC	CSASMGGFGQFF
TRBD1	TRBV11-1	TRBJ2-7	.	TGTGCCAGCAGCAAAGGACAGGGAGTGGTGGACGAGCAGTACTTC	CASSKGQGVVDEQYF
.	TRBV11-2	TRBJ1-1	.	TGTGCCAGCAGCTTAAACAGGGCATTTGAAGCTTTCTTT	CASSLNRAFEAFF
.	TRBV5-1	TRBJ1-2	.	TGCGCCAGCAGCCCTCCGGGGGGCGGCTATGGCTACACCTTC	CASSPPGGGYGYTF
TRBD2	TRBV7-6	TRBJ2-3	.	TGTGCCAGCAGCCCAAGGGGGACTAGCGCGACGACGGATACGCAGTATTTT	CASSPRGTSATTDTQYF
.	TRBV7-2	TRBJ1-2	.	TGTGCCAGCAGCCCGACTGGCGGAGATGTGTATGGCTACACCTTC	CASSPTGGDVYGYTF
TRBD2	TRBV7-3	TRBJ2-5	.	TGTGCCAGCAGCCCGAGCGGGGGCCAAGAGACCCAGTACTTC	CASSPSGGQETQYF
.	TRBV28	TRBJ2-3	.	TGTGCCAGCAGTTCAGGGGATTACAGCACAGATACGCAGTATTTT	CASSSGDYSTDTQYF
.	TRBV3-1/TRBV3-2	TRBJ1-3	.	TGTGCCAGCAGCCGCGGGACTGGAAACACCATATATTTT	CASSRGTGNTIYF
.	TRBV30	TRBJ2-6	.	TGTGCCTGGGGCCCAGACTCTGGGGCCAACGTCCTGACTTTC	CAWGPDSGANVLTF
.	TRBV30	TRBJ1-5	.	TGTGCCTGGAGTGTCAGCGGGAGGGGCAATCAGCCCCAGCATTTT	CAWSVSGRGNQPQHF
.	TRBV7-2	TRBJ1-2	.	TGTGCCAGCAGCTTCGAGTTGGGACTCTATGGCTACACCTTC	CASSFELGLYGYTF